These 26 T cell receptor beta chains share one sample of origin, sequenced in a study of response to subunit inactivated influenza vaccine. Using its own MiXCR run on the RT-PCR reads, TCRdb lists one record per CDR3 protein. The sample holds about 700,000 distinct CDR3 sequences, 12% to 15% seen once. The sequenced sample was PBMCs from blood, obtained 14 days before vaccination. The receptors stem from a man aged 45-65 years who received an inactivated influenza vaccine.

The genes are TRBV3-1 and TRBJ2-5; D assignment may be TRBD1 or TRBD2 (6 bases each). Germline assignment: CDR1 LGHDT and CDR2 YNNKEL (reference sequence). The CDR3 has 14 residues. Trimming removed 2 bases from V and 2 bases from J, with 9 bases in between. CDR3 DNA sequence: TGTGCCAGCAGCCAAAGGAGGGGGCAAGAGACCCAGTACTTC. This gives the protein CASSQRRGQETQYF.

The chain carries TRBV12-3 or TRBV12-4 and TRBJ2-1; D remains unclear. The length of the CDR3 is 15 residues. The V and J ends lost 2 bases and 1 base respectively, with 9 bases between them. CDR3 loop: CASSLRLRSYNEQFF. The CDR3 DNA follows: TGTGCCAGCAGTTTACGGTTGCGGTCCTACAATGAGCAGTTCTTC.

The chain has TRBV5-5 and TRBJ1-4; 7 nucleotides align to TRBD1. Unmatched junction bases numbered 6, after V lost 0 bases and J lost 1 base. CDR3 length equals 17 residues. CDR1 and CDR2 from the germline V gene are SGHKS and YYEKEE (reference sequence). The CDR3 region has the DNA TGTGCCAGCAGCTTGGTCGGGACAGTAGGAACTAATGAAAAACTGTTTTTT. Its translation: CASSLVGTVGTNEKLFF.

V is TRBV28 and J is TRBJ1-1; D unclear. This CDR3 comprises 13 residues. Germline V gene sequence: CDR1 MDHEN, CDR2 SYDVKM. V dropped 3 bases and J dropped 0 bases, with 5 bases sitting between them. The CDR3 nucleotides are TGTGCCAGCAGTTTTGGCCTGAACACTGAAGCTTTCTTT. This translates into CASSFGLNTEAFF.

This chain joins TRBV4-3 and TRBJ1-2; D possibly corresponds to TRBD1 (6 bases). The CDR3 has 15 amino acids. V was shortened by 0 bases and J by 4 bases, with 12 bases between the two germline ends. Germline-derived CDR1 and CDR2 are LGHNA and YSLEER. The CDR3 DNA reads as TGCGCCAGCAGCCAAGATCAGGGGCGCGGCTATGGCTACACCTTC. Protein: CASSQDQGRGYGYTF.

This clonotype was observed a handful of times. This chain links TRBV20-1 with TRBJ2-3; tentative D call: TRBD2 (6 bases). Germline V gene sequence: CDR1 DFQATT, CDR2 SNEGSKA (reference sequence). The V and J ends lost 2 bases and 3 bases respectively, with 18 bases between them. The CDR3 totals 16 residues. CDR3 loop: CSARSLGTPATDTQYF. CDR3 nucleotides: TGCAGTGCTAGATCCCTCGGGACTCCTGCGACAGATACGCAGTATTTT.

V and J are TRBV4-2 and TRBJ2-1; the match to TRBD2 covers 7 bases. The trim removed 1 base at V and 2 bases at J, leaving 8 bases unmatched. Per germline, CDR1 LGHNA and CDR2 YNFKEQ. The CDR3 has 17 amino acids. CDR3 protein: CASSQVFQRGPYNEQFF. DNA of the CDR3: TGTGCCAGCAGCCAAGTTTTCCAGCGGGGACCCTACAATGAGCAGTTCTTC.

This clonotype was found a few times. J is TRBJ2-3 and V is TRBV6-5, with D hard to call. V was pared by 0 bases and J by 2 bases, with 9 bases between. CDR1 is MNHEY and CDR2 is SVGAGI in the germline V gene. There are 15 residues in the CDR3. The CDR3 loop is CASSYSTRITDTQYF. The CDR3 nucleotides are TGTGCCAGCAGTTACTCGACACGGATCACAGATACGCAGTATTTT.

This clonotype appeared a few times. The chain has TRBV24-1 and TRBJ2-3, with 8 bases aligning to TRBD2. This CDR3 spans 15 amino acids. CDR1 and CDR2 (germline): KGHDR, SFDVKD. After removal of 3 bases from V and 2 bases from J, the junction contained 3 bases not matched to a gene. The CDR3 loop is CATSDLRGDTDTQYF. CDR3 nucleotides: TGTGCCACCAGTGATCTGCGGGGGGACACAGATACGCAGTATTTT.

The rearrangement links TRBV14 to TRBJ2-7; D is unclear. The CDR3 is 13 amino acids. Germline V CDR1 and CDR2: SGHDN, FVKESK. V lost 1 base and J 12 bases, leaving 16 bases between the germline ends. The DNA of the CDR3 is TGTGCCAGCAGCCAAGGCCTTTGGGGTATTACGTACTTC. It encodes CASSQGLWGITYF. Variable domain in full (rest from reference TRBV14 and TRBJ2-7): EAGVTQFPSHSVIEKGQTVTLRCDPISGHDNLYWYRRVMGKEIKFLLHFVKESKQDESGMPNNRFLAERTGGTYSTLKVQPAELEDSGVYFCASSQGLWGITYFGPGTRLTVT.

This chain links TRBV10-1 with TRBJ1-3; D remains ambiguous. Germline V lookup: CDR1 WNHNN, CDR2 SYGVQD (reference sequence). Trimming cost V 6 bases and J 0 bases, with 9 bases left between them. The CDR3 sequence is 14 residues long. CDR3 sequence: CASSGFTSGNTIYF. CDR3 coding DNA: TGCGCCAGCAGCGGGTTTACCTCTGGAAACACCATATATTTT.

The chain employs TRBV5-6 and TRBJ1-4, with 7 bases fitting TRBD1. Per the germline V gene, CDR1 is SGHDT and CDR2 is YYEEEE. Trimming cost V 4 bases and J 4 bases; bases outside gene matches: 10. This CDR3 is built from 16 residues. CDR3 in amino acids: CASSANRGRGNEKLFF. The CDR3 region has the DNA TGTGCCAGCAGCGCAAACAGGGGTAGAGGTAATGAAAAACTGTTTTTT.

This clonotype was counted only a few times. This chain uses TRBV27 with TRBJ1-1; D is perhaps TRBD1 (6 bases). The CDR3 runs to 14 residues. Trimming removed 5 bases from V and 2 bases from J, with 12 bases in between. Germline CDR1 and CDR2: MNHEY and SMNVEV (reference sequence). Here the CDR3 reads CASSRPGQNTEAFF. The CDR3 DNA is TGTGCCAGCAGTCGACCGGGACAAAACACTGAAGCTTTCTTT.

The rearrangement uses TRBV18 and TRBJ2-7; D may match TRBD1 or TRBD2 (5 bases each). The germline gives CDR1 KGHSH, CDR2 LQKENI. CDR3 length: 12 residues. The ends were cut back, 2 bases at V and 7 bases at J, with 9 bases in the middle. The CDR3 spells CASSPGTREQYF. DNA for the CDR3: TGTGCCAGCTCACCAGGGACGCGGGAGCAGTACTTC.

The sample holds a few counts of this clonotype. This chain uses TRBV3-1 with TRBJ1-3; D remains ambiguous. CDR3 length equals 13 residues. The germline V gene encodes CDR1 LGHDT and CDR2 YNNKEL (reference sequence). V shed 2 bases and J shed 2 bases, with 4 bases lying between them. The CDR3 reads CASSQITGNTIYF. The CDR3 DNA reads as TGTGCCAGCAGCCAAATAACTGGAAACACCATATATTTT.

Only a few counts were recorded for this clonotype. The chain has TRBV6-1 and TRBJ2-2; 14 bases are a match to TRBD2. CDR1 is MNHNS and CDR2 is SASEGT in the germline V gene. This CDR3 region has 19 residues. The ends lost 5 bases at V and 5 bases at J; junction bases unmatched: 13. The CDR3 spells CASSPRLAGGLQRTGELFF. The CDR3 DNA reads as TGTGCCAGCAGTCCTAGACTAGCGGGGGGGTTGCAGAGAACCGGGGAGCTGTTTTTT.

The rearrangement links TRBV20-1 to TRBJ2-5; tentatively, D is TRBD1 (6 bases). V was clipped by 4 bases and J by 7 bases, with 13 bases between them. CDR3 length: 12 amino acids. The germline V gene has CDR1 DFQATT and CDR2 SNEGSKA (reference sequence). The CDR3 region is CSATGHWGTQYF. DNA for the CDR3: TGCAGTGCTACGGGACACTGGGGGACCCAGTACTTC.

This clonotype was recorded a few times. V usage is TRBV12-3 or TRBV12-4 and J usage is TRBJ1-2; no firm D call. V lost 6 bases to trimming and J lost 2 bases, with 10 bases between them. The CDR3 is 13 residues long. The CDR3 region has the DNA TGTGCCAGCAGCCACGGGGAGAACTATGGCTACACCTTC. This gives the protein CASSHGENYGYTF.

This clonotype was found a few times. This chain connects TRBV15 to TRBJ1-4, with TRBD1 matching over 8 bases. Losses at the gene ends were 0 bases for V and 0 bases for J; bases not matched to a gene: 3. Germline CDR1 and CDR2: LNHNV and YYDKDF (reference sequence). There are 17 residues in the CDR3. This chain's CDR3 is CATSRDGQGATNEKLFF. The CDR3 DNA follows: TGTGCCACCAGCAGAGATGGACAGGGTGCAACTAATGAAAAACTGTTTTTT.

This clonotype was seen a handful of times. The chain links TRBV29-1 to TRBJ1-1; D is perhaps TRBD1 (5 bases). CDR1 and CDR2 (germline): SQVTM, ANQGSEA. V lost 4 bases to trimming and J lost 4 bases, with 16 bases between them. The CDR3 has 14 amino acids. The CDR3 DNA is TGCAGCGTTGTGTCAGGGAATGTAGGCACTGAAGCTTTCTTT. Its protein is CSVVSGNVGTEAFF. The whole variable domain, remainder taken from reference TRBV29-1 and TRBJ1-1, is SAVISQKPSRDICQRGTSLTIQCQVDSQVTMMFWYRQQPGQSLTLIATANQGSEATYESGFVIDKFPISRPNLTFSTLTVSNMSPEDSSIYLCSVVSGNVGTEAFFGQGTRLTVV.

CDR3 DNA sequence: TGTGCCAGCAGCCACAACGAAGAGACCCAGTACTTC. It encodes CASSHNEETQYF. This chain uses TRBV7-2 with TRBJ2-5; no reliable D call. The CDR3 extends over 12 amino acids. Trimming removed 5 bases from V and 3 bases from J, with 7 bases in between. Germline CDR1 and CDR2: SGHTA and FQGNSA.

The table lists this clonotype with a count of one. CDR3 bases: TGTGCCAGCAGTTTTCGCGTAAAGCGGGGGGGCTTTTTTTACAATGAGCAGTTCTTC. It encodes CASSFRVKRGGFFYNEQFF. The rearrangement links TRBV28 to TRBJ2-1, with TRBD2 identical over 10 bases. Losses at the gene ends were 3 bases for V and 4 bases for J; bases not matched to a gene: 15. The CDR3 length is 19 residues. Looked up from germline, CDR1 is MDHEN and CDR2 is SYDVKM.

This clonotype has just a few counts. The CDR3 sequence is CASNRQANEAFF. Here the CDR3 DNA reads TGTGCCAGCAACCGACAGGCTAATGAAGCTTTCTTT. This chain links TRBV28 with TRBJ1-1; D is possibly TRBD1 (6 bases). Germline CDR1 MDHEN, CDR2 SYDVKM. Trimming shortened V by 7 bases and J by 7 bases, and 13 bases separated the two germline ends. The CDR3 has 12 residues.

This chain links TRBV6-1 with TRBJ2-7; D unclear. With 5 bases removed from V and 6 bases from J, the gap between germline ends came to 20 bases. Germline lookup yields CDR1 MNHNS and CDR2 SASEGT. The CDR3 is made up of 15 amino acids. The CDR3 DNA sequence: TGTGCCAGCAGTAAATACTTCGACTCGCCACCCGAGCAGTACTTC. It specifies CASSKYFDSPPEQYF.

This clonotype was counted between two and nine times. The V gene is TRBV7-2, the J gene TRBJ2-1, with unresolved D. The CDR3 covers 12 residues. The V gene's germline CDR1 is SGHTA and CDR2 FQGNSA. With 7 bases removed from V and 6 bases from J, the gap between germline ends came to 10 bases. Written as DNA, the CDR3 is TGTGCCAGCAAAAAGCAAGGCAATGAGCAGTTCTTC. It codes for CASKKQGNEQFF.

This clonotype was seen many times. CDR3: CASSQTFLGSTPNEKLFF. The DNA of the CDR3 is TGCGCCAGCAGCCAAACGTTTTTGGGTAGCACCCCAAATGAAAAACTGTTTTTT. This rearrangement joins TRBV4-1 to TRBJ1-4; D not resolved. V was shortened by 2 bases and J by 5 bases, with 21 bases between the two germline ends. Germline V gives CDR1 MGHRA, CDR2 YSYEKL. The CDR3 extends over 18 amino acids.